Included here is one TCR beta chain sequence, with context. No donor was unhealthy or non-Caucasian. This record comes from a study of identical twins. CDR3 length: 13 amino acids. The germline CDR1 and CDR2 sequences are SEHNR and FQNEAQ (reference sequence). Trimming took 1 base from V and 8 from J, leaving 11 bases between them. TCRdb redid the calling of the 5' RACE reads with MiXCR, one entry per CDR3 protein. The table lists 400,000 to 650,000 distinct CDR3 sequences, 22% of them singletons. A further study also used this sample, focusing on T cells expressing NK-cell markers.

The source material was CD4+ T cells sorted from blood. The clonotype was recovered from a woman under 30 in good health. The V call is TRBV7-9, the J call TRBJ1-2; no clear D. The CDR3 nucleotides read TGTGCCAGCAGCTTAGGGCTGCCGGGGGGCTACACCTTC. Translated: CASSLGLPGGYTF.